These 14 T cell receptor beta chains came from one sample sequenced in a study of Graves' ophthalmopathy and Graves' hyperthyroidism. CDR3 regions of TCR beta were amplified from RNA transcripts. Second-round multiplex PCR followed a first-round RT-PCR using HTBI primers. TCRdb passed the multiplex PCR reads through MiXCR, listing each CDR3 protein once. The table shows some 150,000 distinct CDR3 sequences, with just under 40% occurring only once. Sequences were obtained from peripheral blood. These receptors were obtained from a man younger than 40 with Graves' ophthalmopathy.

This clonotype was observed many times. The chain has TRBV6-1 and TRBJ2-7; no reliable D call. The CDR3 has 14 residues. The germline V and J ends were trimmed by 7 bases and 5 bases, with 18 bases remaining between them. CDR1 is MNHNS and CDR2 is SASEGT in the germline V gene. The CDR3 DNA sequence: TGTGCCAGCACCCCCTCCTCAGTCGGGCACGAGCAGTACTTC. Amino acid sequence: CASTPSSVGHEQYF.

This clonotype appeared many times. The chain uses TRBV28 and TRBJ2-7, with TRBD2 identical over 11 bases. The CDR3 covers 14 residues. The germline V gene encodes CDR1 MDHEN and CDR2 SYDVKM. The ends lost 5 bases at V and 3 bases at J; junction bases unmatched: 3. CDR3 coding DNA: TGTGCCAGCAGTCCTGGACTAGCGGGCTACGAGCAGTACTTC. Translating gives CASSPGLAGYEQYF.

In its sample, this clonotype was seen many times. The CDR3 here is CASSPGLGGEQYF. The CDR3 DNA sequence: TGTGCCAGCAGTCCGGGACTAGGAGGGGAGCAGTACTTC. The chain combines TRBV12-3 or TRBV12-4 with TRBJ2-7, with 8 bases matching TRBD2. CDR3 length equals 13 residues. Trimming took 5 bases from V and 7 from J; bases not matched to a gene: 7.

The chain carries TRBV28 and TRBJ1-2; 7 nucleotides agree with TRBD1. CDR1 and CDR2 from the germline V gene are MDHEN and SYDVKM. The CDR3 contains 14 residues. V lost 2 bases, J lost 7 bases, and 7 bases stayed unmatched. CDR3 DNA: TGTGCCAGCAGTTTAGGGACAGCTTATTCTGGCTACACCTTC. Translated, it gives CASSLGTAYSGYTF.

The chain links TRBV28 to TRBJ2-7; 8 bases match TRBD2. The V gene's germline CDR1 is MDHEN and CDR2 SYDVKM. CDR3 size: 15 residues. V trimming: 5 bases; J trimming: 7 bases; junction bases outside the gene matches: 13. The CDR3 region has the DNA TGTGCCAGCAGTCCACTTTTAGCGGGATTGGGTGAGCAGTACTTC. Translating it yields CASSPLLAGLGEQYF.

The chain has TRBV6-2 or TRBV6-3 and TRBJ2-7, with no clear D. Germline loops: CDR1 MNHEY, CDR2 SVGEGT. This CDR3 has 12 residues. Trimming removed 5 bases from V and 6 bases from J, with 11 bases in between. The CDR3 protein is CASSLTSGEQYF. The CDR3 nucleotides read TGTGCCAGCAGTCTGACATCGGGCGAGCAGTACTTC.

This clonotype was observed at least ten times. The rearrangement joins TRBV28 to TRBJ2-7; D is unresolved. The CDR3 spans 15 residues. Trimming took off 2 bases at V and 3 bases at J, with 14 bases between the two ends. Germline loops: CDR1 MDHEN, CDR2 SYDVKM. CDR3 loop: CASSLIRASVYEQYF. The CDR3 DNA reads TGTGCCAGCAGTTTAATAAGGGCCAGTGTCTACGAGCAGTACTTC.

This chain links TRBV12-3 or TRBV12-4 with TRBJ1-1; 7 nucleotides agree with TRBD1. The CDR3 covers 13 residues. V gave up 5 bases and J gave up 10 bases; unmatched junction bases: 10. The CDR3 spells CASSRDSEKLAFF. CDR3 coding DNA: TGTGCCAGCAGTCGGGACAGCGAGAAGTTAGCTTTCTTT.

The rearrangement joins TRBV20-1 to TRBJ1-3, with 7 bases matching TRBD1. The CDR3 runs 13 residues. In germline, CDR1 is DFQATT, CDR2 SNEGSKA (reference sequence). The V and J ends lost 5 bases and 1 base, in that order; junction bases with no gene match: 2. The chain's CDR3 is CSALQGSGNTIYF. Written as DNA, the CDR3 is TGCAGTGCTTTACAGGGGTCTGGAAACACCATATATTTT.

CDR3 DNA: TGTGCCAGCAGGGGACTCCCGGTCAGGGGAATCAGCTATGGCTACACCTTC. It yields the protein CASRGLPVRGISYGYTF. The chain combines TRBV6-4 with TRBJ1-2; D is possibly TRBD1 (6 bases). Trimming left V 6 bases short and J 4 bases short, with 24 bases between. This CDR3 region has 17 residues. The germline V gene has CDR1 MRHNA and CDR2 SNTAGT.

In its sample, this clonotype was seen many times. V is TRBV6-5 and J is TRBJ2-7; a weak D match, TRBD1 (5 bases). Trimming pared 2 bases from V and 3 bases from J, leaving 14 bases between. From germline, CDR1 is MNHEY and CDR2 SVGAGI. This CDR3 comprises 15 residues. DNA for the CDR3: TGTGCCAGCAGTTACGGGTGGGGCAACGGCTACGAGCAGTACTTC. This translates into CASSYGWGNGYEQYF.

This clonotype qualifies as medium-sized (0.01 to 0.1%). The chain employs TRBV6-1 and TRBJ1-1; D is undetermined. CDR1 MNHNS and CDR2 SASEGT come from the germline V gene. Between the trimmed V and J ends, which lost 3 bases and 1 base, there was a span of 9 bases. The CDR3 loop spans 14 amino acids. CDR3 protein: CASSETGRNTEAFF. Written as DNA, the CDR3 is TGTGCCAGCAGTGAGACCGGGAGGAACACTGAAGCTTTCTTT.

This clonotype was recorded many times. This rearrangement joins TRBV10-3 to TRBJ2-3, with D hard to call. This CDR3 contains 13 residues. CDR1 is ENHRY and CDR2 is SYGVKD in the germline V gene. Trimming cost V 1 base and J 6 bases, with 8 bases left between them. The CDR3 bases are TGTGCCATCAGTGAGTGGAGAGGCGATACGCAGTATTTT. This gives the protein CAISEWRGDTQYF.

This clonotype was found once. The V gene is TRBV19, the J gene TRBJ1-5; 9 bases match TRBD1. V lost 9 bases, J lost 6 bases, and 6 bases stayed unmatched. The CDR3 totals 13 residues. From germline, CDR1 is LNHDA and CDR2 SQIVND (reference sequence). The CDR3 is CASTGGVRQPQHF. The CDR3, as DNA: TGTGCCAGCACAGGGGGCGTTCGTCAGCCCCAGCATTTT.